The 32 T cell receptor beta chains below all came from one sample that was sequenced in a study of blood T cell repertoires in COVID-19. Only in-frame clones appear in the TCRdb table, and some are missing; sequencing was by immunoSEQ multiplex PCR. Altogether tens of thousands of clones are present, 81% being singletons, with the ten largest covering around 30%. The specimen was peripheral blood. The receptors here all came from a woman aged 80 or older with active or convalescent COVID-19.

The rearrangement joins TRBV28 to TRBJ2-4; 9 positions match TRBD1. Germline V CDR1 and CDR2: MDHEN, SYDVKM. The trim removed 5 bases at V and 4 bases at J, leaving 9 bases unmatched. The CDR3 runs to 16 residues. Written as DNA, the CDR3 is TGTGCCAGCAGTGCGATACCGGGACAGGGTAAAAACATTCAGTACTTC. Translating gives CASSAIPGQGKNIQYF.

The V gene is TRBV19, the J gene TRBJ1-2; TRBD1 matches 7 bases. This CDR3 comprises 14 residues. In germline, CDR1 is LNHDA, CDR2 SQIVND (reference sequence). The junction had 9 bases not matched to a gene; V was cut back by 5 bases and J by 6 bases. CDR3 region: CASSLRRGGDGYTF. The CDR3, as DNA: TGTGCCAGTAGTCTCAGGAGAGGGGGCGATGGCTACACCTTC.

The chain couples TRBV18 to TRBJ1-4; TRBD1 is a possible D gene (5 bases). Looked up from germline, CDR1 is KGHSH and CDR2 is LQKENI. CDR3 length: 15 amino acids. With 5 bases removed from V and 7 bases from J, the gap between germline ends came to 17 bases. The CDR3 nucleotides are TGTGCCAGCTCAGCCCGGAAAGGGGAGGGTGAAAAACTGTTTTTT. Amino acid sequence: CASSARKGEGEKLFF.

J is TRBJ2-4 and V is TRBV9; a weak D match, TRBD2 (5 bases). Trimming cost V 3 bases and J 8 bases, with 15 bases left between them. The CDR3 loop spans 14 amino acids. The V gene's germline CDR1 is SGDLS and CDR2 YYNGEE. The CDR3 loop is CASSGGSARDIQYF. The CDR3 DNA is TGTGCCAGCAGCGGCGGGTCAGCCCGGGACATTCAGTACTTC.

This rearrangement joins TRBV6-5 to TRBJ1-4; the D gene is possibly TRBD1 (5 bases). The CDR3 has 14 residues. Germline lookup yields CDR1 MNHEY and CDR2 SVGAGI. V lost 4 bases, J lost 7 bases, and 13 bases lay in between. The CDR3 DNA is TGTGCCAGCAGTTTGACAGCCGGGGGTGAAAAACTGTTTTTT. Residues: CASSLTAGGEKLFF.

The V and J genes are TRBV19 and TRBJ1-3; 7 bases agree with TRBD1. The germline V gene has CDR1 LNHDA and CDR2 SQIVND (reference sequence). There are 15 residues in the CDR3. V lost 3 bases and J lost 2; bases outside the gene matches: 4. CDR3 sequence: CASSIKGATGNTIYF. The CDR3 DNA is TGTGCCAGTAGTATCAAGGGGGCCACTGGAAACACCATATATTTT.

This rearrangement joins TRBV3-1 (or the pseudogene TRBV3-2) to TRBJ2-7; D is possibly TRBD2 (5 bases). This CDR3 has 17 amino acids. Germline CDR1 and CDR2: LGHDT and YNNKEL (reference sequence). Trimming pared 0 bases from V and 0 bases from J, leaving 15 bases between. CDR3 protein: CASSQESASLSSYEQYF. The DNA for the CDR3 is TGTGCCAGCAGCCAAGAATCGGCTAGCCTTAGCTCCTACGAGCAGTACTTC.

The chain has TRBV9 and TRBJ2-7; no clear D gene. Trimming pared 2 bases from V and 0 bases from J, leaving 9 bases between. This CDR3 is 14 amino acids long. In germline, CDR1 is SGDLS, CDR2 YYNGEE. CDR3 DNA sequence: TGTGCCAGCAGCGTCGGAACTAACTCCTACGAGCAGTACTTC. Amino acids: CASSVGTNSYEQYF.

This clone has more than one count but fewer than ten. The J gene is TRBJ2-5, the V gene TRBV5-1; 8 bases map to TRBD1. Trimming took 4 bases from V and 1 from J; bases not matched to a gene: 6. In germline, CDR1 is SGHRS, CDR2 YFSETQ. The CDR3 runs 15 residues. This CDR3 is CASSTGTGLQETQYF. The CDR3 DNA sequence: TGCGCCAGCAGCACAGGGACAGGCCTCCAAGAGACCCAGTACTTC.

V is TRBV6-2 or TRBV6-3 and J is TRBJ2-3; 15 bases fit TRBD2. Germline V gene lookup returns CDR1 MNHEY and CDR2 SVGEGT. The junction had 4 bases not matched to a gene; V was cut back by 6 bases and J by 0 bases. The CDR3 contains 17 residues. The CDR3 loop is CASSGTSGGYSTDTQYF. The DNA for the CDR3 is TGTGCCAGCAGCGGGACTAGCGGGGGGTATAGCACAGATACGCAGTATTTT.

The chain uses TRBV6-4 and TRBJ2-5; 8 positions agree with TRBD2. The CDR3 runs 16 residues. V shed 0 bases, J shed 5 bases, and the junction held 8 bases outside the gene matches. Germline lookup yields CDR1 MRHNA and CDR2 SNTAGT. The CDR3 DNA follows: TGTGCCAGCAGTGACTCCGCGGGGGGCCCGTGGGAGACCCAGTACTTC. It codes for CASSDSAGGPWETQYF.

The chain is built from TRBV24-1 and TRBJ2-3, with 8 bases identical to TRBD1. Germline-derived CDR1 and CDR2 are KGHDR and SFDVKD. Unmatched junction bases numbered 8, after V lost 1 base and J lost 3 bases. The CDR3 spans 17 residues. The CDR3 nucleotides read TGTGCCACCAGTGATTTATCAGGGGGCGCTGGGACAGATACGCAGTATTTT. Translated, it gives CATSDLSGGAGTDTQYF.

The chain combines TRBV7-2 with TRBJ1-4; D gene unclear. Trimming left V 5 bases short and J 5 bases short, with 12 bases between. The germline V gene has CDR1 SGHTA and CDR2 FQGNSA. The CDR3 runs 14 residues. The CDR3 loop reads CASSNGGRNEKLFF. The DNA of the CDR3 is TGTGCCAGCAGCAACGGAGGCAGAAATGAAAAACTGTTTTTT.

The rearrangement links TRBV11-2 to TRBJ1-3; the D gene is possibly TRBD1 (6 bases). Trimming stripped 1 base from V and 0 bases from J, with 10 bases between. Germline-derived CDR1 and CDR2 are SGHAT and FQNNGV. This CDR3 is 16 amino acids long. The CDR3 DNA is TGTGCCAGCAGCTTAGTGCGGGGGCCCTCTGGAAACACCATATATTTT. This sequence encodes CASSLVRGPSGNTIYF.

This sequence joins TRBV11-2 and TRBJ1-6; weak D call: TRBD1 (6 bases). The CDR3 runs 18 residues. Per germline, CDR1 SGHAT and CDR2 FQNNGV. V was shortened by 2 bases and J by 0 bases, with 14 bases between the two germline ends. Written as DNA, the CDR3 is TGTGCCAGCAGCTTACGTGAGGGGGGGAGCTCCTATAATTCACCCCTCCACTTT. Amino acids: CASSLREGGSSYNSPLHF.

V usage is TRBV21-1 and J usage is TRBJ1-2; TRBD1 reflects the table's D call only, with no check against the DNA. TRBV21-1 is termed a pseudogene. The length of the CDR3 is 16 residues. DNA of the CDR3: TGTGCCAGCAGCAAAGGCCTCTATTACAGGGACTATGGCTACACCTTC. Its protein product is CASSKGLYYRDYGYTF.

CDR3 coding DNA: TGTGCCAGCAGTCCGAATCCGGGACAAGCCTACGAGCAGTACTTC. Translating gives CASSPNPGQAYEQYF. The J gene is TRBJ2-7, the V gene TRBV27; D may be TRBD1 (6 bases). The CDR3 consists of 15 residues. V was shortened by 5 bases and J by 2 bases, with 16 bases between the two germline ends. Germline CDR1 is MNHEY and CDR2 is SMNVEV (reference sequence).

The CDR3 DNA follows: TGTGCCAGCAGCTGCACCCGGGACACTACTCTCTGTGGAAACACCATATATTTT. This sequence encodes CASSCTRDTTLCGNTIYF. The chain links TRBV7-3 to TRBJ1-3; weak D call: TRBD1 (6 bases). The CDR3 spans 18 residues. CDR1 and CDR2 from the germline V gene are SGHTA and FQGTGA. Trimming removed 4 bases from V and 3 bases from J, with 22 bases in between.

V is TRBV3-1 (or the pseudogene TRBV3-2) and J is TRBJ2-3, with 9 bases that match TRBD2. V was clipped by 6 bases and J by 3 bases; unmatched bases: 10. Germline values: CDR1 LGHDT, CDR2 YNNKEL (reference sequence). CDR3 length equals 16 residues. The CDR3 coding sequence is TGTGCCAGCAGAGCGGCCAGCGGGGGGTTAACAGATACGCAGTATTTT. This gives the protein CASRAASGGLTDTQYF.

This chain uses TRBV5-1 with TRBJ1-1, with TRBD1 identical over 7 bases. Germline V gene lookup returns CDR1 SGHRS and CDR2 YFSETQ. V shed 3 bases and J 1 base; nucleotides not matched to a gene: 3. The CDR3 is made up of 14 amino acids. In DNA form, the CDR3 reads TGCGCCAGCAGCTCCCGGACAGGGAACACTGAAGCTTTCTTT. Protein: CASSSRTGNTEAFF.

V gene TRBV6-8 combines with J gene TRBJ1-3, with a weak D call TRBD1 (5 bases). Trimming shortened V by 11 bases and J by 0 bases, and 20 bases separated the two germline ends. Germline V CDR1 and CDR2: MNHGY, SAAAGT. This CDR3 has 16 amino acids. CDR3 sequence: CARWGRRSSSGNTIYF. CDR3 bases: TGTGCCCGCTGGGGCCGACGATCAAGCTCTGGAAACACCATATATTTT.

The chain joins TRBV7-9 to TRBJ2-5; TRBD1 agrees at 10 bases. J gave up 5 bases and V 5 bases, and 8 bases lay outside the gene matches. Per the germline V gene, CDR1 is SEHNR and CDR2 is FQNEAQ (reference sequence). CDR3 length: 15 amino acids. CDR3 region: CASSPGQGGFETQYF. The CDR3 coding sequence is TGTGCCAGCAGCCCCGGACAGGGGGGTTTCGAGACCCAGTACTTC. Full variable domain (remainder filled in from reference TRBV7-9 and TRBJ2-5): DTGVSQNPRHKITKRGQNVTFRCDPISEHNRLYWYRQTLGQGPEFLTYFQNEAQLEKSRLLSDRFSAERPKGSFSTLEIQRTEQGDSAMYLCASSPGQGGFETQYFGPGTRLLVL.

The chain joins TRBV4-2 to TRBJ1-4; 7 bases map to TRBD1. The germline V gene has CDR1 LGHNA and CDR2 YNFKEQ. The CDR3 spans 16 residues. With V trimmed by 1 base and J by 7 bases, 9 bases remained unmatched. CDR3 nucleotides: TGTGCCAGCAGCCAAGCCGGACAGGCCGTAAGTGAAAAACTGTTTTTT. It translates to CASSQAGQAVSEKLFF.

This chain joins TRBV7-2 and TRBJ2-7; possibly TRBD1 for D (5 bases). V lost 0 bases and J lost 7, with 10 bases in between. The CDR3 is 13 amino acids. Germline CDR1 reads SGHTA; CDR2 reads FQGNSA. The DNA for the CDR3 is TGTGCCAGCAGCTTAGCGAAGTACAGGGAGCAGTACTTC. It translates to CASSLAKYREQYF.

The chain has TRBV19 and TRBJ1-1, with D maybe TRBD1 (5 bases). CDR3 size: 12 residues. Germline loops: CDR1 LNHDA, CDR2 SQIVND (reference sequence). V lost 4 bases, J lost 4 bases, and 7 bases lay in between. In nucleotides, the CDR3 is TGTGCCAGTAGTACCCAGGGCACTGAAGCTTTCTTT. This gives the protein CASSTQGTEAFF. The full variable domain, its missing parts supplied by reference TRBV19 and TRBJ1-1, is DGGITQSPKYLFRKEGQNVTLSCEQNLNHDAMYWYRQDPGQGLRLIYYSQIVNDFQKGDIAEGYSVSREKKESFPLTVTSAQKNPTAFYLCASSTQGTEAFFGQGTRLTVV.

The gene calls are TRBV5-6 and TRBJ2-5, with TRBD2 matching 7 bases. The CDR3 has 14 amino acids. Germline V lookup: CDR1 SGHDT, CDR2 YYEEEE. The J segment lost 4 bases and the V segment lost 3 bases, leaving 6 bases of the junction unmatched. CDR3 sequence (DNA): TGTGCCAGCAGCTATTCGGGGGGACGAGAGACCCAGTACTTC. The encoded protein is CASSYSGGRETQYF.

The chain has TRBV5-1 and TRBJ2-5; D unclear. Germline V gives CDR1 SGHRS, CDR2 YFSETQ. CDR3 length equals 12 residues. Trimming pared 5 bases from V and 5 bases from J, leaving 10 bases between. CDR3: CASRSNEETQYF. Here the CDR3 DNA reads TGCGCCAGCAGAAGTAACGAGGAGACCCAGTACTTC.

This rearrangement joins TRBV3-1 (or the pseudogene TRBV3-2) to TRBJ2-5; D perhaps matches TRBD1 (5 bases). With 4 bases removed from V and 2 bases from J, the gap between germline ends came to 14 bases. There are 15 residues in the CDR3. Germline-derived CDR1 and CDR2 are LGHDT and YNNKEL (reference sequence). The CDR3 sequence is CASSREVGAQETQYF. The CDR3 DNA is TGTGCCAGCAGCCGGGAAGTTGGGGCTCAAGAGACCCAGTACTTC.

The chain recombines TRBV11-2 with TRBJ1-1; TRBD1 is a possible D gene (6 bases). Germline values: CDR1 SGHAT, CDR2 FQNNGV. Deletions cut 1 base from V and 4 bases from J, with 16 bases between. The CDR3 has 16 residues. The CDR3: CASSLGVRGGGTEAFF. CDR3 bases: TGTGCCAGCAGCTTAGGGGTCAGGGGTGGCGGCACTGAAGCTTTCTTT.

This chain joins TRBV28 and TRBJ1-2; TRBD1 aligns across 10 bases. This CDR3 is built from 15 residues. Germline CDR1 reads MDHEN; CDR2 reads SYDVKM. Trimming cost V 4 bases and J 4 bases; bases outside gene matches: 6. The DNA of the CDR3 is TGTGCCAGCAGTTCATTGACAGGGGGCGGCTATGGCTACACCTTC. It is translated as CASSSLTGGGYGYTF.

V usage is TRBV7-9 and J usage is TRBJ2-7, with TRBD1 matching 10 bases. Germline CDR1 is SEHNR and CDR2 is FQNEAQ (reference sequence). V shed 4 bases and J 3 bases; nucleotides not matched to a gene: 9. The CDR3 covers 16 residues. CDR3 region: CASSWNRDRGIYEQYF. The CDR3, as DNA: TGTGCCAGCAGCTGGAACCGGGACAGGGGAATCTACGAGCAGTACTTC.

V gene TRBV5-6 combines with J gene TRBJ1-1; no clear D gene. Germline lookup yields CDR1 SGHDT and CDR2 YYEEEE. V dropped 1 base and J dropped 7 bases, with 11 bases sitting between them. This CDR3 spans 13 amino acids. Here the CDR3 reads CASSLRQADEAFF. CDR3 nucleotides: TGTGCCAGCAGCTTGAGGCAGGCAGATGAAGCTTTCTTT. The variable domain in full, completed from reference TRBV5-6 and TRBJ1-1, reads DAGVTQSPTHLIKTRGQQVTLRCSPKSGHDTVSWYQQALGQGPQFIFQYYEEEERQRGNFPDRFSGHQFPNYSSELNVNALLLGDSALYLCASSLRQADEAFFGQGTRLTVV.